One and the same sample provided the 3 T cell receptor beta chains below, sequenced in a study of CD8+ T cells in alopecia areata. Treatment denoted: oral pan-JAK inhibitor, 5-10 mg twice daily. Extracted RNA was reverse transcribed into cDNA, the sequencing template. Here immunoSEQ multiplex PCR was the method, and the copy in TCRdb shows in-frame clones only, minus some. The table has some 190,000 clones, approximately 72% seen once. This sample comprised CD4+ T cells sorted from blood, obtained at approximately week 42, from a patient treated with tofacitinib. All receptors derive from a human donor with alopecia areata.

The V and J genes are TRBV4-3 and TRBJ2-6; D is perhaps TRBD2 (5 bases). The CDR3 spans 18 residues. V was clipped by 0 bases and J by 2 bases, with 14 bases between them. Germline loops: CDR1 LGHNA, CDR2 YSLEER. The CDR3 loop is CASSQDWGELTGANVLTF. The CDR3 DNA follows: TGCGCCAGCAGCCAAGATTGGGGAGAACTGACTGGGGCCAACGTCCTGACTTTC.

Only a few counts were recorded for this clone. The gene calls are TRBV27 and TRBJ2-2; D gene unclear. The V end lost 3 bases, the J end lost 2 bases, and 7 bases lay between the germline ends. Germline CDR1 MNHEY, CDR2 SMNVEV (reference sequence). The CDR3 is 14 residues long. The CDR3 region is CASSFEYNTGELFF. Written as DNA, the CDR3 is TGTGCCAGCAGTTTCGAATATAACACCGGGGAGCTGTTTTTT.

The V gene is TRBV5-6, the J gene TRBJ1-3; D gene unclear. This CDR3 has 19 amino acids. V shed 0 bases and J shed 0 bases, with 19 bases lying between them. Looked up from germline, CDR1 is SGHDT and CDR2 is YYEEEE. DNA of the CDR3: TGTGCCAGCAGCTTGGGTTCCCTAAGACTACTTTCCTCTGGAAACACCATATATTTT. Residues: CASSLGSLRLLSSGNTIYF.